This entry lists 27 T cell receptor beta chains sequenced from one sample in a study of radiation and T cells in renal cell carcinoma. Time point described: blood 4 weeks post-SBRT, at nephrectomy. The treatment denotes: 15 Gy SBRT to primary tumor, nephrectomy 4 weeks later. The repertoire was sequenced with immunoSEQ multiplex PCR; TCRdb's copy has only in-frame clones and lacks some. The sample contains about 100,000 clones, roughly 82% of which appear only once. This material consisted of blood, taken from a patient whose treatment included radiotherapy and nephrectomy. The origin of the receptors is a man aged 55-75 years with renal cell carcinoma.

CDR3: CASREGGAAKNIQYF. The CDR3 nucleotides read TGTGCCAGCAGGGAAGGAGGGGCAGCCAAAAACATTCAGTACTTC. The chain uses TRBV5-4 and TRBJ2-4, with a weak D call TRBD2 (6 bases). Trimming took off 5 bases at V and 0 bases at J, with 12 bases between the two ends. Germline V gene lookup returns CDR1 SGHNT and CDR2 YYREEE (reference sequence). The CDR3 runs 15 residues.

The gene calls are TRBV2 and TRBJ2-3; tentatively, D is TRBD1 (5 bases). Trimming pared 3 bases from V and 4 bases from J, leaving 11 bases between. The CDR3 has 14 amino acids. Per the germline V gene, CDR1 is SNHLY and CDR2 is FYNNEI. CDR3 coding DNA: TGTGCCAGCAGTGACGCAGGGATTGCAGATACGCAGTATTTT. It specifies CASSDAGIADTQYF. Filled out from reference TRBV2 and TRBJ2-3, the complete variable domain reads EPEVTQTPSHQVTQMGQEVILRCVPISNHLYFYWYRQILGQKVEFLVSFYNNEISEKSEIFDDQFSVERPDGSNFTLKIRSTKLEDSAMYFCASSDAGIADTQYFGPGTRLTVL.

This chain links TRBV19 with TRBJ2-1; 7 bases agree with TRBD2. This CDR3 is built from 11 residues. Germline V gives CDR1 LNHDA, CDR2 SQIVND (reference sequence). Losses at the gene ends were 7 bases for V and 15 bases for J; bases not matched to a gene: 9. CDR3 sequence reads: CASTASGGLFF. CDR3 nucleotides: TGTGCCAGTACCGCTAGCGGTGGTTTGTTCTTC. Based on the CDR3 plus reference TRBV19 and TRBJ2-1, the full variable domain is DGGITQSPKYLFRKEGQNVTLSCEQNLNHDAMYWYRQDPGQGLRLIYYSQIVNDFQKGDIAEGYSVSREKKESFPLTVTSAQKNPTAFYLCASTASGGLFFGPGTRLTVL.

This clone is labeled as medium-sized (0.01 to 0.1%). The gene calls are TRBV6-6 and TRBJ2-2; TRBD1 might be the D (6 bases). Per the germline V gene, CDR1 is MNHNY and CDR2 is SVGAGI (reference sequence). This CDR3 region has 16 residues. Trimming cost V 0 bases and J 0 bases, with 8 bases left between them. The DNA for the CDR3 is TGTGCCAGCAGTTACTCACAGGGCGCGAACACCGGGGAGCTGTTTTTT. Translation: CASSYSQGANTGELFF.

The V gene is TRBV5-5, the J gene TRBJ2-3, with 8 bases lining up with TRBD1. Per the germline V gene, CDR1 is SGHKS and CDR2 is YYEKEE (reference sequence). With V trimmed by 2 bases and J by 2 bases, 4 bases remained unmatched. The CDR3 length is 15 residues. This chain's CDR3 is CASSFRTGTTDTQYF. The CDR3 nucleotides read TGTGCCAGCAGCTTCAGGACAGGGACCACAGATACGCAGTATTTT.

This chain's CDR3 is CASSLLEGNYGYTF. The CDR3 coding sequence is TGTGCCAGCAGCTTATTGGAGGGTAACTATGGCTACACCTTC. The V call is TRBV7-9, the J call TRBJ1-2; no reliable D call. CDR1 SEHNR and CDR2 FQNEAQ come from the germline V gene (reference sequence). The V and J ends lost 2 bases and 1 base respectively, with 8 bases between them. The length of the CDR3 is 14 residues.

The genes are TRBV29-1 and TRBJ2-5; D gene uncertain. The CDR3 spans 15 residues. Germline V gene data show CDR1 as SQVTM and CDR2 as ANQGSEA. The V and J ends lost 0 bases and 0 bases respectively, with 11 bases between them. Here the CDR3 reads CSVEDRFWYQETQYF. The CDR3 DNA sequence: TGCAGCGTTGAAGATAGGTTTTGGTACCAAGAGACCCAGTACTTC.

The chain carries TRBV18 and TRBJ1-3; tentatively, D is TRBD1 (5 bases). The length of the CDR3 is 15 residues. Germline CDR1 is KGHSH and CDR2 is LQKENI. V dropped 3 bases and J dropped 6 bases, with 15 bases sitting between them. DNA of the CDR3: TGTGCCAGCTCACCCGCGCTGGGGGTCGAAAACACCATATATTTT. Amino acids: CASSPALGVENTIYF.

This rearrangement joins TRBV19 to TRBJ1-1; a weak D match, TRBD1 (6 bases). V was clipped by 10 bases and J by 1 base, with 16 bases between them. The CDR3 is 14 amino acids. Germline V lookup: CDR1 LNHDA, CDR2 SQIVND (reference sequence). The CDR3: CATERGGPNTEAFF. For the CDR3, the DNA is TGTGCCACCGAGAGGGGGGGCCCGAACACTGAAGCTTTCTTT.

J is TRBJ2-7 and V is TRBV28; tentatively, D is TRBD2 (5 bases). V gave up 2 bases and J gave up 3 bases, with 11 bases separating them. The length of the CDR3 is 14 residues. The germline gives CDR1 MDHEN, CDR2 SYDVKM. In DNA form, the CDR3 reads TGTGCCAGCAGTTTACCCCTAGCTGACTACGAGCAGTACTTC. This gives the protein CASSLPLADYEQYF.

The chain couples TRBV19 to TRBJ1-5; weak D call: TRBD1 (5 bases). V was pared by 8 bases and J by 3 bases, with 14 bases between. The CDR3 consists of 14 residues. Germline lookup yields CDR1 LNHDA and CDR2 SQIVND (reference sequence). The CDR3 coding sequence is TGTGCCAGTCGTCAGGGAATCGACAATCAGCCCCAGCATTTT. Protein: CASRQGIDNQPQHF.

V gene TRBV9 combines with J gene TRBJ1-1; 8 bases fit TRBD1. There are 15 residues in the CDR3. J gave up 1 base and V 4 bases, and 6 bases lay outside the gene matches. Germline lookup yields CDR1 SGDLS and CDR2 YYNGEE. The CDR3 loop reads CASSPPGTGNTEAFF. CDR3 bases: TGTGCCAGCAGCCCCCCCGGGACAGGGAACACTGAAGCTTTCTTT. The variable domain in full, completed from reference TRBV9 and TRBJ1-1, reads DSGVTQTPKHLITATGQRVTLRCSPRSGDLSVYWYQQSLDQGLQFLIQYYNGEERAKGNILERFSAQQFPDLHSELNLSSLELGDSALYFCASSPPGTGNTEAFFGQGTRLTVV.

This chain connects TRBV7-9 to TRBJ2-7; D is ambiguous. In germline, CDR1 is SEHNR, CDR2 FQNEAQ (reference sequence). The V end lost 2 bases, the J end lost 3 bases, and 5 bases lay between the germline ends. CDR3 length: 12 amino acids. In nucleotides, the CDR3 is TGTGCCAGCAGCTTAAGACACTACGAGCAGTACTTC. This sequence encodes CASSLRHYEQYF.

In its sample, this clone is large. This chain connects TRBV27 to TRBJ2-7, with TRBD2 matching over 7 bases. Germline V gene data show CDR1 as MNHEY and CDR2 as SMNVEV (reference sequence). V was pared by 8 bases and J by 4 bases, with 11 bases of the junction left unmatched. The CDR3 has 14 residues. The CDR3 DNA is TGTGCCAGCGGATTAAAGGGCGGGAGTTACGAGCAGTACTTC. Translating it yields CASGLKGGSYEQYF.

This clone was seen only once. The gene calls are TRBV18 and TRBJ1-1; D unresolved. CDR1 and CDR2 (germline): KGHSH, LQKENI. The CDR3 spans 14 residues. V lost 3 bases and J lost 3, with 11 bases in between. CDR3 sequence: CASSPTLGDTEAFF. The CDR3, as DNA: TGTGCCAGCTCACCCACACTCGGGGACACTGAAGCTTTCTTT.

DNA of the CDR3: TGTGCCAGCAATTTTGGGGGCAGGGAAAATGAGCAGTTCTTC. Protein: CASNFGGRENEQFF. J is TRBJ2-1 and V is TRBV28; D might be TRBD1 (6 bases). Looked up from germline, CDR1 is MDHEN and CDR2 is SYDVKM. The CDR3 runs 14 residues. V dropped 7 bases and J dropped 7 bases, with 17 bases sitting between them.

The V and J genes are TRBV9 and TRBJ1-2, with 9 nucleotides matching TRBD1. CDR3 length equals 13 residues. V lost 2 bases and J lost 6; bases outside the gene matches: 2. Germline V gene lookup returns CDR1 SGDLS and CDR2 YYNGEE. The DNA for the CDR3 is TGTGCCAGCAGCGTTGACAGGGGGGATGGCTACACCTTC. Amino acids: CASSVDRGDGYTF.

The V and J genes are TRBV5-1 and TRBJ2-3; 7 bases map to TRBD2. From germline, CDR1 is SGHRS and CDR2 YFSETQ. The CDR3 extends over 16 amino acids. V shed 1 base and J 0 bases; nucleotides not matched to a gene: 5. CDR3 nucleotides: TGCGCCAGCAGCTTGCGCCTAGCGGCAAGCACAGATACGCAGTATTTT. Amino acid sequence: CASSLRLAASTDTQYF.

The V gene is TRBV5-4, the J gene TRBJ1-5, with D perhaps TRBD1 (5 bases). Trimming took 0 bases from V and 2 from J, leaving 9 bases between them. The CDR3 sequence is 15 residues long. In germline, CDR1 is SGHNT, CDR2 YYREEE (reference sequence). CDR3 sequence (DNA): TGTGCCAGCAGCTTGGATGGGGGAGGCAATCAGCCCCAGCATTTT. It encodes CASSLDGGGNQPQHF. The complete variable domain, with remaining parts taken from reference TRBV5-4 and TRBJ1-5, reads ETGVTQSPTHLIKTRGQQVTLRCSSQSGHNTVSWYQQALGQGPQFIFQYYREEENGRGNFPPRFSGLQFPNYSSELNVNALELDDSALYLCASSLDGGGNQPQHFGDGTRLSIL.

The chain joins TRBV27 to TRBJ2-7; TRBD2 agrees at 10 bases. CDR3 length: 14 amino acids. The ends lost 7 bases at V and 8 bases at J; junction bases unmatched: 11. Germline-derived CDR1 and CDR2 are MNHEY and SMNVEV (reference sequence). The CDR3 is CASKLGLAASQQYF. CDR3 coding DNA: TGTGCCAGCAAACTAGGACTAGCGGCTTCCCAGCAGTACTTC.

V and J are TRBV19 and TRBJ2-5; D call uncertain. Looked up from germline, CDR1 is LNHDA and CDR2 is SQIVND (reference sequence). The CDR3 totals 12 residues. Trimming shortened V by 4 bases and J by 5 bases, and 8 bases separated the two germline ends. CDR3 sequence: CASSNIGETQYF. In nucleotides, the CDR3 is TGTGCCAGTAGTAACATAGGGGAGACCCAGTACTTC.

The V call is TRBV19, the J call TRBJ2-3; 8 bases line up with TRBD2. With 3 bases clipped from V and 4 bases from J, the junction kept 6 bases outside the gene matches. The CDR3 covers 15 residues. Per germline, CDR1 LNHDA and CDR2 SQIVND (reference sequence). CDR3 DNA: TGTGCCAGTAGTATCGCAGCGGGAGAGGCAGATACGCAGTATTTT. It is translated as CASSIAAGEADTQYF.

This chain connects TRBV15 to TRBJ2-5, with a possible D match to TRBD2 (6 bases). CDR1 is LNHNV and CDR2 is YYDKDF in the germline V gene (reference sequence). The length of the CDR3 is 14 residues. Trimming stripped 5 bases from V and 1 base from J, with 11 bases between. DNA for the CDR3: TGTGCCACCAGCGACCCGGGGGTCCAAGAGACCCAGTACTTC. Its protein is CATSDPGVQETQYF.

The rearrangement joins TRBV4-3 to TRBJ2-7; TRBD1 matches at 9 bases. Germline-derived CDR1 and CDR2 are LGHNA and YSLEER. The CDR3 consists of 13 residues. J lost 7 bases, V lost 2 bases, and 3 bases had no gene match. CDR3 nucleotide sequence: TGCGCCAGCAGCCAAAACAGGGGGCGGGAGCAGTACTTC. Its protein is CASSQNRGREQYF.

J is TRBJ2-5 and V is TRBV5-1; 9 nucleotides agree with TRBD2. CDR3 size: 16 residues. The trim removed 4 bases at V and 4 bases at J, leaving 11 bases unmatched. The germline gives CDR1 SGHRS, CDR2 YFSETQ. The CDR3 here is CASSQREREALETQYF. The CDR3 DNA follows: TGCGCCAGCAGCCAACGAGAGCGGGAGGCTTTAGAGACCCAGTACTTC.

This rearrangement joins TRBV27 to TRBJ2-6, with D possibly matching TRBD2 (5 bases). Trimming took off 6 bases at V and 0 bases at J, with 15 bases between the two ends. The germline V gene has CDR1 MNHEY and CDR2 SMNVEV (reference sequence). The length of the CDR3 is 17 residues. CDR3 coding DNA: TGTGCCAGCAGGGAAGGATCTGGGAGCTCTGGGGCCAACGTCCTGACTTTC. Protein: CASREGSGSSGANVLTF.

This chain links TRBV14 with TRBJ2-1, with 14 nucleotides matching TRBD2. Trimming took 8 bases from V and 7 from J; bases not matched to a gene: 7. The CDR3 is 15 residues long. Germline CDR1 and CDR2: SGHDN and FVKESK. CDR3 sequence reads: CASRTGLAGDNEQFF. The CDR3 region has the DNA TGTGCCAGCCGGACGGGACTAGCGGGAGATAATGAGCAGTTCTTC.